The 26 T cell receptor beta chains listed next were all sequenced from one sample in a study of beta chain features in type 1 diabetes. Reverse transcription of all isolated RNA meant that expressed TCRB transcripts were sequenced. TCRdb's table, derived via immunoSEQ multiplex PCR, lists solely in-frame clones and lacks some. The repertoire holds some 150,000 clones, with less than 11% as singletons. The sequencing sample was made of naive CD4+ T cells from blood. The receptors shown here come from a man between 18 and 29 years old in good health.

The rearrangement links TRBV6-1 to TRBJ1-2; D gene ambiguous. CDR1 MNHNS and CDR2 SASEGT come from the germline V gene. V dropped 6 bases and J dropped 2 bases, with 16 bases sitting between them. The CDR3 spans 15 residues. CDR3 sequence: CASSRIGKENYGYTF. CDR3 nucleotides: TGTGCCAGCAGCCGCATCGGGAAGGAGAACTATGGCTACACCTTC.

The J gene is TRBJ1-1, the V gene TRBV7-2; perhaps TRBD1 as D (5 bases). Germline V gene data show CDR1 as SGHTA and CDR2 as FQGNSA. The germline V and J ends were trimmed by 3 bases and 4 bases, with 12 bases remaining between them. This CDR3 spans 14 amino acids. CDR3 bases: TGTGCCAGCAGCTTCAGGGCGGGGGGCACTGAAGCTTTCTTT. It translates to CASSFRAGGTEAFF.

V gene TRBV7-2 combines with J gene TRBJ2-1; 8 bases match TRBD1. Germline assignment: CDR1 SGHTA and CDR2 FQGNSA. The CDR3 runs to 13 residues. The ends lost 4 bases at V and 5 bases at J; junction bases unmatched: 1. For the CDR3, the DNA is TGTGCCAGCAGCTCGACAGGGGACAATGAGCAGTTCTTC. Amino acid sequence: CASSSTGDNEQFF.

This clone was observed a handful of times. V is TRBV18 and J is TRBJ2-1, with 9 positions matching TRBD2. This CDR3 region has 15 residues. Trimming at V came to 3 bases and at J to 10 bases, leaving 10 bases not matched to a gene. In germline, CDR1 is KGHSH, CDR2 LQKENI. The CDR3 DNA is TGTGCCAGCTCACCCCGTAGGAGCGGGGGGTCAGAGCAGTTCTTC. Translated: CASSPRRSGGSEQFF.

This clone was detected only a few times. V usage is TRBV6-1 and J usage is TRBJ2-5; 10 positions agree with TRBD1. This CDR3 has 14 residues. V dropped 5 bases and J dropped 5; count of bases not matched to a gene: 5. Germline-derived CDR1 and CDR2 are MNHNS and SASEGT. In DNA form, the CDR3 reads TGTGCCAGCAGTCGACAGGGGGCAGGGGAGACCCAGTACTTC. Its protein product is CASSRQGAGETQYF.

This clone came up a few times. The gene calls are TRBV28 and TRBJ2-1; 8 positions agree with TRBD2. The CDR3 is 15 amino acids. With 5 bases clipped from V and 7 bases from J, the junction kept 10 bases outside the gene matches. The germline CDR1 and CDR2 sequences are MDHEN and SYDVKM. In nucleotides, the CDR3 is TGTGCCAGCAGTCCCGCCGGGACTAGTCTGAATGAGCAGTTCTTC. Translation: CASSPAGTSLNEQFF.

The V gene is TRBV5-1, the J gene TRBJ2-7, with 9 nucleotides matching TRBD2. The CDR3 runs 15 residues. Germline V gene data show CDR1 as SGHRS and CDR2 as YFSETQ. Trimming took 0 bases from V and 2 from J; bases not matched to a gene: 3. The CDR3 loop reads CASSLVAGDPYEQYF. The DNA for the CDR3 is TGCGCCAGCAGCTTGGTAGCGGGGGATCCCTACGAGCAGTACTTC.

This clone appeared many times. The V gene is TRBV28, the J gene TRBJ1-6, with D perhaps matching TRBD1 (5 bases). The length of the CDR3 is 14 residues. The germline CDR1 and CDR2 sequences are MDHEN and SYDVKM. V lost 3 bases to trimming and J lost 6 bases, with 9 bases between them. CDR3 protein: CASSFEQANSPLHF. In DNA form, the CDR3 reads TGTGCCAGCAGTTTCGAACAGGCTAATTCACCCCTCCACTTT.

This clone was detected only a few times. V usage is TRBV4-1 and J usage is TRBJ2-7, with a tentative D call TRBD2 (7 bases). V was trimmed by 4 bases and J by 0 bases, leaving 13 bases between them. The CDR3 totals 15 residues. Germline CDR1 MGHRA, CDR2 YSYEKL. This CDR3 reads CASSPSRGGSYEQYF. The CDR3, as DNA: TGCGCCAGCAGCCCCTCGAGGGGGGGCTCCTACGAGCAGTACTTC.

This rearrangement joins TRBV5-6 to TRBJ2-4; 9 positions agree with TRBD1. The V and J ends lost 3 bases and 6 bases, in that order; junction bases with no gene match: 7. The CDR3 runs 15 residues. The V gene's germline CDR1 is SGHDT and CDR2 YYEEEE. The CDR3 region is CASSSGQGVRNIQYF. The CDR3 DNA sequence: TGTGCCAGCAGCTCGGGACAGGGAGTAAGAAACATTCAGTACTTC.

In its sample, this clone was seen many times. The rearrangement joins TRBV5-4 to TRBJ2-1; possibly TRBD2 for D (5 bases). Germline V CDR1 and CDR2: SGHNT, YYREEE (reference sequence). V dropped 4 bases and J dropped 3 bases, with 8 bases sitting between them. The CDR3 runs to 13 residues. The CDR3 nucleotides read TGTGCCAGCAGCCGCACTAGCTACAATGAGCAGTTCTTC. Its protein is CASSRTSYNEQFF.

This clone has a handful of counts. The chain couples TRBV7-9 to TRBJ1-2; D may be TRBD1 (5 bases). The CDR3 extends over 13 amino acids. Between the trimmed V and J ends, which lost 2 bases and 7 bases, there was a span of 11 bases. Germline V gene sequence: CDR1 SEHNR, CDR2 FQNEAQ (reference sequence). The CDR3 region has the DNA TGTGCCAGCAGCTTATCCCAGGGCGGTGGCTACACCTTC. Its protein is CASSLSQGGGYTF.

This clone showed up many times. The chain has TRBV29-1 and TRBJ2-3, with no clear D. Trimming cost V 6 bases and J 2 bases, with 15 bases left between them. Per germline, CDR1 SQVTM and CDR2 ANQGSEA. The CDR3 consists of 14 residues. CDR3 bases: TGCAGCGTCGCGCAGCGATTAGACACAGATACGCAGTATTTT. This gives the protein CSVAQRLDTDTQYF.

This clone was found a few times. The DNA for the CDR3 is TGTGCCAGCACCGGGACACGGAGCGAGCAGTACTTC. It yields the protein CASTGTRSEQYF. The genes are TRBV11-2 and TRBJ2-7; D perhaps matches TRBD1 (6 bases). The ends were cut back, 7 bases at V and 6 bases at J, with 13 bases in the middle. The germline V gene encodes CDR1 SGHAT and CDR2 FQNNGV. The CDR3 extends over 12 amino acids.

This clone has a handful of counts. V and J are TRBV6-5 and TRBJ2-5; D uncertain. V lost 5 bases, J lost 11 bases, and 15 bases lay in between. CDR1 MNHEY and CDR2 SVGAGI come from the germline V gene. The CDR3 covers 12 residues. The CDR3 DNA reads TGTGCCAGCAGTACCTCAATTGGCCAACAGTACTTC. The encoded protein is CASSTSIGQQYF.

This clone was seen many times. The gene calls are TRBV7-3 and TRBJ2-3; no reliable D call. Per germline, CDR1 SGHTA and CDR2 FQGTGA. V was pared by 7 bases and J by 1 base, with 15 bases between. This CDR3 contains 15 residues. The CDR3 nucleotides read TGTGCCAGCACCCCGACTGGCGAGGGCACAGATACGCAGTATTTT. Its translation: CASTPTGEGTDTQYF.

The chain uses TRBV27 and TRBJ1-5; D call uncertain. CDR1 MNHEY and CDR2 SMNVEV come from the germline V gene (reference sequence). The CDR3 covers 14 residues. The V end lost 8 bases, the J end lost 8 bases, and 19 bases lay between the germline ends. In DNA, the CDR3 is TGTGCCAGCCGAAAGTTCGGGTTACCAGAGCCCCAGCATTTT. Translation gives CASRKFGLPEPQHF.

This clone was detected only a few times. The gene calls are TRBV7-6 and TRBJ1-1; D may be TRBD1 (5 bases). The CDR3 loop spans 15 amino acids. Deletions cut 1 base from V and 4 bases from J, with 13 bases between. Germline CDR1 is SGHVS and CDR2 is FNYEAQ. CDR3 nucleotide sequence: TGTGCCAGCAGCTTAGAAGCCTGGGGGGGCACTGAAGCTTTCTTT. Amino acids: CASSLEAWGGTEAFF.

The gene calls are TRBV7-2 and TRBJ2-3; D gene uncertain. The CDR3 contains 15 residues. Germline CDR1 reads SGHTA; CDR2 reads FQGNSA. The V and J ends lost 0 bases and 6 bases respectively, with 13 bases between them. This CDR3 reads CASSLALDKKDTQYF. CDR3 in DNA: TGTGCCAGCAGCTTAGCGCTAGATAAAAAGGATACGCAGTATTTT.

The V gene is TRBV7-2, the J gene TRBJ1-3, with D perhaps matching TRBD1 (6 bases). CDR3 length: 14 amino acids. The germline V gene encodes CDR1 SGHTA and CDR2 FQGNSA. V was cut by 4 bases and J by 1 base, with 8 bases left in between. The CDR3 loop is CASSYDRSGNTIYF. The CDR3 nucleotides are TGTGCCAGCAGCTACGACAGGTCTGGAAACACCATATATTTT.

This clone has only a few counts. The chain carries TRBV5-6 and TRBJ2-3, with 8 bases matching TRBD1. CDR1 is SGHDT, CDR2 YYEEEE, per germline. The CDR3 extends over 15 amino acids. V dropped 1 base and J dropped 2; count of bases not matched to a gene: 3. The DNA for the CDR3 is TGTGCCAGCAGCTTGCGGACAGGGCCCACAGATACGCAGTATTTT. The encoded protein is CASSLRTGPTDTQYF. The full variable domain, in which reference TRBV5-6 and TRBJ2-3 provide the parts outside the CDR3, is DAGVTQSPTHLIKTRGQQVTLRCSPKSGHDTVSWYQQALGQGPQFIFQYYEEEERQRGNFPDRFSGHQFPNYSSELNVNALLLGDSALYLCASSLRTGPTDTQYFGPGTRLTVL.

The chain carries TRBV10-3 and TRBJ2-3, with D perhaps TRBD1 (8 bases). Trimming left V 4 bases short and J 1 base short, with 12 bases between. Germline CDR1 is ENHRY and CDR2 is SYGVKD. This CDR3 comprises 15 residues. CDR3 nucleotide sequence: TGTGCCATCAGTGGCACAGGGGGGGGCACAGATACGCAGTATTTT. As protein: CAISGTGGGTDTQYF.

This clone turned up a few times. V is TRBV25-1 and J is TRBJ1-6, with D possibly TRBD1 on 5 matching bases. CDR3 length: 14 amino acids. V lost 9 bases and J 3 bases, leaving 12 bases between the germline ends. Germline loops: CDR1 MGHDK, CDR2 SYGVNS. CDR3 nucleotide sequence: TGTGCCAGTCTACAGGCCGGCTATAATTCACCCCTCCACTTT. Encoded protein: CASLQAGYNSPLHF.

This clone was counted a few times. V is TRBV29-1 and J is TRBJ2-5; 8 nucleotides align to TRBD1. The CDR3 loop spans 12 amino acids. V trimming: 6 bases; J trimming: 5 bases; junction bases outside the gene matches: 5. Germline values: CDR1 SQVTM, CDR2 ANQGSEA. The CDR3 protein is CSVAGGGETQYF. Here the CDR3 DNA reads TGCAGCGTAGCAGGGGGCGGTGAGACCCAGTACTTC.

This clone was detected a few times. This sequence joins TRBV7-8 and TRBJ1-2; D is perhaps TRBD1 (6 bases). Trimming stripped 3 bases from V and 4 bases from J, with 12 bases between. Germline CDR1 is SGHVS and CDR2 is FQNEAQ. CDR3 size: 14 residues. CDR3 sequence (DNA): TGTGCCAGCAGCTTGGCAGGGGTTCCCTATGGCTACACCTTC. Protein product: CASSLAGVPYGYTF. The entire variable domain, with the rest obtained from reference TRBV7-8 and TRBJ1-2, is as follows: GAGVSQSPRYKVAKRGQDVALRCDPISGHVSLFWYQQALGQGPEFLTYFQNEAQLDKSGLPSDRFFAERPEGSVSTLKIQRTQQEDSAVYLCASSLAGVPYGYTFGSGTRLTVV.

This chain joins TRBV7-2 and TRBJ2-5; TRBD1 agrees at 8 bases. The CDR3 is 17 amino acids. V shed 5 bases and J 4 bases; nucleotides not matched to a gene: 15. Germline CDR1 reads SGHTA; CDR2 reads FQGNSA. The CDR3, as DNA: TGTGCCAGCAGCCCGAGATCAGGACAGGGAATCATAGAGACCCAGTACTTC. Amino acid sequence: CASSPRSGQGIIETQYF. Filled out from reference TRBV7-2 and TRBJ2-5, the complete variable domain reads GAGVSQSPSNKVTEKGKDVELRCDPISGHTALYWYRQSLGQGLEFLIYFQGNSAPDKSGLPSDRFSAERTGGSVSTLTIQRTQQEDSAVYLCASSPRSGQGIIETQYFGPGTRLLVL.